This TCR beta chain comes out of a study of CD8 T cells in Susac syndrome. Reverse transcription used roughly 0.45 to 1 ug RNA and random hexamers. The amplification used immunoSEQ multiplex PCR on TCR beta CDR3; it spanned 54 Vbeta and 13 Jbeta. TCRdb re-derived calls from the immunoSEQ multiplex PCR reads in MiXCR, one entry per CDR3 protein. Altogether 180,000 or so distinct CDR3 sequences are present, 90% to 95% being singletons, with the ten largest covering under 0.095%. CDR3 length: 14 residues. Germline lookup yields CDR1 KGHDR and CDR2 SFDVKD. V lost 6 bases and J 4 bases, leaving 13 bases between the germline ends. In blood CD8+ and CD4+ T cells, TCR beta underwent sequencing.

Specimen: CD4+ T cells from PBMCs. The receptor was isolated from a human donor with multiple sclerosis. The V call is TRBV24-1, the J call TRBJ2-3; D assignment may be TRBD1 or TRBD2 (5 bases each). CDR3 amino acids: CATSHGAAADTQYF. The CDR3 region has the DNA TGTGCCACCAGTCACGGGGCGGCGGCAGATACGCAGTATTTT.